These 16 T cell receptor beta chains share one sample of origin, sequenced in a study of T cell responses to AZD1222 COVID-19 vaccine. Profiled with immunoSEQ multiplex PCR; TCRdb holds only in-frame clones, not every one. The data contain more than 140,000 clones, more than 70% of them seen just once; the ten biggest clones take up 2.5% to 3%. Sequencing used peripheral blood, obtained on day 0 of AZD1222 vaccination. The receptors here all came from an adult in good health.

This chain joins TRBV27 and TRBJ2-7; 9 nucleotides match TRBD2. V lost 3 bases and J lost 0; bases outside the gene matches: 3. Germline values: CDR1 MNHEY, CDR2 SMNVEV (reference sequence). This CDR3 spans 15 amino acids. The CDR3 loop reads CASSFAGGSSYEQYF. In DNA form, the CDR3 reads TGTGCCAGCAGTTTTGCGGGAGGGAGCTCCTACGAGCAGTACTTC.

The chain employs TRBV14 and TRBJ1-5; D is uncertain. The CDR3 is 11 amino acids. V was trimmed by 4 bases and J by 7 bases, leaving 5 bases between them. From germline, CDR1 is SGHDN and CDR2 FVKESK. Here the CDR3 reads CASSPTQPQHF. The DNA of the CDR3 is TGTGCCAGCAGCCCTACACAGCCCCAGCATTTT. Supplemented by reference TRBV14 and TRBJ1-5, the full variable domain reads EAGVTQFPSHSVIEKGQTVTLRCDPISGHDNLYWYRRVMGKEIKFLLHFVKESKQDESGMPNNRFLAERTGGTYSTLKVQPAELEDSGVYFCASSPTQPQHFGDGTRLSIL.

CDR3 protein: CASSSRRPQNEKLFF. The CDR3 DNA reads as TGTGCCAGCTCCTCCCGGCGGCCCCAGAATGAAAAACTGTTTTTT. V usage is TRBV18 and J usage is TRBJ1-4; D unclear. The length of the CDR3 is 15 residues. V shed 6 bases and J shed 5 bases, with 16 bases lying between them. Germline CDR1 reads KGHSH; CDR2 reads LQKENI.

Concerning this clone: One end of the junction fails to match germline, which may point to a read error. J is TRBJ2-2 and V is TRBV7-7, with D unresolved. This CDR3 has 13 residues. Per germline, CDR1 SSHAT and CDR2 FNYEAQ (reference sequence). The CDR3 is CASSLRVSGELFF. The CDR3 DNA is TGTGCTAGCAGCTTAAGGGTTAGCGGGGAGCTGTTTTTT.

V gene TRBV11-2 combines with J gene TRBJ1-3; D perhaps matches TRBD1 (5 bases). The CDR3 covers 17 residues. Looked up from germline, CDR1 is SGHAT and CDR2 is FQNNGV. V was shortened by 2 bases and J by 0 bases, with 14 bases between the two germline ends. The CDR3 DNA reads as TGTGCCAGCAGCTTACAGGCGACAGTATTCTCTGGAAACACCATATATTTT. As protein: CASSLQATVFSGNTIYF. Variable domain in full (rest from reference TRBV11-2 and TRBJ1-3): EAGVAQSPRYKIIEKRQSVAFWCNPISGHATLYWYQQILGQGPKLLIQFQNNGVVDDSQLPKDRFSAERLKGVDSTLKIQPAKLEDSAVYLCASSLQATVFSGNTIYFGEGSWLTVV.

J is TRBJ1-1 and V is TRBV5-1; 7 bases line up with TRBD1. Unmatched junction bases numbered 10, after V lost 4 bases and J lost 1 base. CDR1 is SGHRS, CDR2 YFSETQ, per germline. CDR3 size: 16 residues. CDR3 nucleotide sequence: TGCGCCAGCAGCGCCCGACAGGGCACTCCGAACACTGAAGCTTTCTTT. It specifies CASSARQGTPNTEAFF.

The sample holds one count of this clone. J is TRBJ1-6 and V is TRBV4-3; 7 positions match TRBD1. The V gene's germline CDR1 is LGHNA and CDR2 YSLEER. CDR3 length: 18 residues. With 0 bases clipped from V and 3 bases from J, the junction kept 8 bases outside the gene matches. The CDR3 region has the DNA TGCGCCAGCAGCCAAGAAATTCCGACAGGGATCTATAATTCACCCCTCCACTTT. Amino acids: CASSQEIPTGIYNSPLHF.

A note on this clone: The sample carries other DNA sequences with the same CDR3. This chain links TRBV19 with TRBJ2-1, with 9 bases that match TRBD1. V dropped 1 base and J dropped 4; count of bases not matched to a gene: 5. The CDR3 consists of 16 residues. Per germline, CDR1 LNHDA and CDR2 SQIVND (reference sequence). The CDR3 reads CASSIVAGQGYNEQFF. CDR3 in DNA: TGTGCCAGTAGTATAGTGGCGGGACAGGGTTACAATGAGCAGTTCTTC. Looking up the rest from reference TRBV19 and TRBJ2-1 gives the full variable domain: DGGITQSPKYLFRKEGQNVTLSCEQNLNHDAMYWYRQDPGQGLRLIYYSQIVNDFQKGDIAEGYSVSREKKESFPLTVTSAQKNPTAFYLCASSIVAGQGYNEQFFGPGTRLTVL.

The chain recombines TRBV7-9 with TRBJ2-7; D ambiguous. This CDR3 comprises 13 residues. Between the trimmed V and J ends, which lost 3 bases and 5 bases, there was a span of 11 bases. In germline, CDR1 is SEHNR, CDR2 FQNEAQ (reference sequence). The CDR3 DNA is TGTGCCAGCAGCTTTGAATACGCCCACGAGCAGTACTTC. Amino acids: CASSFEYAHEQYF. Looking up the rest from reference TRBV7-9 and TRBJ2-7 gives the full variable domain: DTGVSQNPRHKITKRGQNVTFRCDPISEHNRLYWYRQTLGQGPEFLTYFQNEAQLEKSRLLSDRFSAERPKGSFSTLEIQRTEQGDSAMYLCASSFEYAHEQYFGPGTRLTVT.

The CDR3 here is CASSQRDRRYEQYF. The CDR3 nucleotides read TGTGCCAGCAGCCAACGGGACAGGCGGTACGAGCAGTACTTC. The genes are TRBV7-9 and TRBJ2-7; TRBD1 agrees at 8 bases. Germline values: CDR1 SEHNR, CDR2 FQNEAQ (reference sequence). J lost 4 bases, V lost 5 bases, and 7 bases had no gene match. This CDR3 is 14 amino acids long.

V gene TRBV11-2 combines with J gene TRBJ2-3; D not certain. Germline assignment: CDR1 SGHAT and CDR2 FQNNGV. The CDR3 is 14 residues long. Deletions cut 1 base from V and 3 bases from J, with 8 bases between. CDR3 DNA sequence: TGTGCCAGCAGCTTAGTGTATCGAACAGATACGCAGTATTTT. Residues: CASSLVYRTDTQYF.

CDR3 nucleotides: TGTGCCAGCAGCAGATCGGGACAGAATAGGAACACTGAAGCTTTCTTT. Protein product: CASSRSGQNRNTEAFF. The V gene is TRBV21-1, the J gene TRBJ1-1; the DNA was not compared with TRBD1, the D call given in the table. TRBV21-1 is annotated as a pseudogene. The CDR3 loop spans 16 amino acids.

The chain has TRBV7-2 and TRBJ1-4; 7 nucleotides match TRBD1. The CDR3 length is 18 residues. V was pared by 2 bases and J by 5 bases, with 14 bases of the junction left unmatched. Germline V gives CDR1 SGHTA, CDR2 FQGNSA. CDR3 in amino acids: CASSLPRGQEKVNEKLFF. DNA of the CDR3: TGTGCCAGCAGCTTACCGCGCGGACAGGAAAAAGTCAATGAAAAACTGTTTTTT.

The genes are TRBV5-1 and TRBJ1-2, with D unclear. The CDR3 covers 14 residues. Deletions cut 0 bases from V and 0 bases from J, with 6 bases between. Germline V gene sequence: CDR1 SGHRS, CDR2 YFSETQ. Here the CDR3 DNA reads TGCGCCAGCAGCTTGGCCTCGGCTAACTATGGCTACACCTTC. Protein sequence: CASSLASANYGYTF.

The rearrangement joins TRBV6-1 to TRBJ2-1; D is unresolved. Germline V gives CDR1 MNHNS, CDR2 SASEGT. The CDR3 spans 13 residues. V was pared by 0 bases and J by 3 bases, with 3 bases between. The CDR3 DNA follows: TGTGCCAGCAGTGAAGCAGTCTACAATGAGCAGTTCTTC. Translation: CASSEAVYNEQFF.

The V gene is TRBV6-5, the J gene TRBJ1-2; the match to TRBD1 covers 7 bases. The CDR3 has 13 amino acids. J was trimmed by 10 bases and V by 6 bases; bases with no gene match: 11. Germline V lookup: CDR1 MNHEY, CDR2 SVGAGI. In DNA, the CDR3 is TGTGCCAGCAGCCCGACAGGGATGCTTGACTACACCTTC. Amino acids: CASSPTGMLDYTF.